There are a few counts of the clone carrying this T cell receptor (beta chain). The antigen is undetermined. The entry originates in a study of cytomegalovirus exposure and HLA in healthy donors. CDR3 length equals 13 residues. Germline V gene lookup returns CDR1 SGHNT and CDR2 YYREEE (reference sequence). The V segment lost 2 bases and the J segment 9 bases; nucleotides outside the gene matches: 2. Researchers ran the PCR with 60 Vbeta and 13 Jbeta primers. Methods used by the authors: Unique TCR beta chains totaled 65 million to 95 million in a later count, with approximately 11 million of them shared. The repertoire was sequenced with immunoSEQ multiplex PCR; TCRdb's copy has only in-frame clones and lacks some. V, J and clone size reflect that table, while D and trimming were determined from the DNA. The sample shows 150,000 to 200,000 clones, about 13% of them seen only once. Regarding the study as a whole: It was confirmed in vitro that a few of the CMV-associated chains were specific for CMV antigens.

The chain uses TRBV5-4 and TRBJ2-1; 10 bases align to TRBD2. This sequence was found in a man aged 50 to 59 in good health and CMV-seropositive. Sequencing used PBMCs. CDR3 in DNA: TGTGCCAGCAGCTTTAGCGGGGGGAGTGAGCAGTTCTTC. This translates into CASSFSGGSEQFF. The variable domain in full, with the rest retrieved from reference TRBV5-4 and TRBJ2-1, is ETGVTQSPTHLIKTRGQQVTLRCSSQSGHNTVSWYQQALGQGPQFIFQYYREEENGRGNFPPRFSGLQFPNYSSELNVNALELDDSALYLCASSFSGGSEQFFGPGTRLTVL.